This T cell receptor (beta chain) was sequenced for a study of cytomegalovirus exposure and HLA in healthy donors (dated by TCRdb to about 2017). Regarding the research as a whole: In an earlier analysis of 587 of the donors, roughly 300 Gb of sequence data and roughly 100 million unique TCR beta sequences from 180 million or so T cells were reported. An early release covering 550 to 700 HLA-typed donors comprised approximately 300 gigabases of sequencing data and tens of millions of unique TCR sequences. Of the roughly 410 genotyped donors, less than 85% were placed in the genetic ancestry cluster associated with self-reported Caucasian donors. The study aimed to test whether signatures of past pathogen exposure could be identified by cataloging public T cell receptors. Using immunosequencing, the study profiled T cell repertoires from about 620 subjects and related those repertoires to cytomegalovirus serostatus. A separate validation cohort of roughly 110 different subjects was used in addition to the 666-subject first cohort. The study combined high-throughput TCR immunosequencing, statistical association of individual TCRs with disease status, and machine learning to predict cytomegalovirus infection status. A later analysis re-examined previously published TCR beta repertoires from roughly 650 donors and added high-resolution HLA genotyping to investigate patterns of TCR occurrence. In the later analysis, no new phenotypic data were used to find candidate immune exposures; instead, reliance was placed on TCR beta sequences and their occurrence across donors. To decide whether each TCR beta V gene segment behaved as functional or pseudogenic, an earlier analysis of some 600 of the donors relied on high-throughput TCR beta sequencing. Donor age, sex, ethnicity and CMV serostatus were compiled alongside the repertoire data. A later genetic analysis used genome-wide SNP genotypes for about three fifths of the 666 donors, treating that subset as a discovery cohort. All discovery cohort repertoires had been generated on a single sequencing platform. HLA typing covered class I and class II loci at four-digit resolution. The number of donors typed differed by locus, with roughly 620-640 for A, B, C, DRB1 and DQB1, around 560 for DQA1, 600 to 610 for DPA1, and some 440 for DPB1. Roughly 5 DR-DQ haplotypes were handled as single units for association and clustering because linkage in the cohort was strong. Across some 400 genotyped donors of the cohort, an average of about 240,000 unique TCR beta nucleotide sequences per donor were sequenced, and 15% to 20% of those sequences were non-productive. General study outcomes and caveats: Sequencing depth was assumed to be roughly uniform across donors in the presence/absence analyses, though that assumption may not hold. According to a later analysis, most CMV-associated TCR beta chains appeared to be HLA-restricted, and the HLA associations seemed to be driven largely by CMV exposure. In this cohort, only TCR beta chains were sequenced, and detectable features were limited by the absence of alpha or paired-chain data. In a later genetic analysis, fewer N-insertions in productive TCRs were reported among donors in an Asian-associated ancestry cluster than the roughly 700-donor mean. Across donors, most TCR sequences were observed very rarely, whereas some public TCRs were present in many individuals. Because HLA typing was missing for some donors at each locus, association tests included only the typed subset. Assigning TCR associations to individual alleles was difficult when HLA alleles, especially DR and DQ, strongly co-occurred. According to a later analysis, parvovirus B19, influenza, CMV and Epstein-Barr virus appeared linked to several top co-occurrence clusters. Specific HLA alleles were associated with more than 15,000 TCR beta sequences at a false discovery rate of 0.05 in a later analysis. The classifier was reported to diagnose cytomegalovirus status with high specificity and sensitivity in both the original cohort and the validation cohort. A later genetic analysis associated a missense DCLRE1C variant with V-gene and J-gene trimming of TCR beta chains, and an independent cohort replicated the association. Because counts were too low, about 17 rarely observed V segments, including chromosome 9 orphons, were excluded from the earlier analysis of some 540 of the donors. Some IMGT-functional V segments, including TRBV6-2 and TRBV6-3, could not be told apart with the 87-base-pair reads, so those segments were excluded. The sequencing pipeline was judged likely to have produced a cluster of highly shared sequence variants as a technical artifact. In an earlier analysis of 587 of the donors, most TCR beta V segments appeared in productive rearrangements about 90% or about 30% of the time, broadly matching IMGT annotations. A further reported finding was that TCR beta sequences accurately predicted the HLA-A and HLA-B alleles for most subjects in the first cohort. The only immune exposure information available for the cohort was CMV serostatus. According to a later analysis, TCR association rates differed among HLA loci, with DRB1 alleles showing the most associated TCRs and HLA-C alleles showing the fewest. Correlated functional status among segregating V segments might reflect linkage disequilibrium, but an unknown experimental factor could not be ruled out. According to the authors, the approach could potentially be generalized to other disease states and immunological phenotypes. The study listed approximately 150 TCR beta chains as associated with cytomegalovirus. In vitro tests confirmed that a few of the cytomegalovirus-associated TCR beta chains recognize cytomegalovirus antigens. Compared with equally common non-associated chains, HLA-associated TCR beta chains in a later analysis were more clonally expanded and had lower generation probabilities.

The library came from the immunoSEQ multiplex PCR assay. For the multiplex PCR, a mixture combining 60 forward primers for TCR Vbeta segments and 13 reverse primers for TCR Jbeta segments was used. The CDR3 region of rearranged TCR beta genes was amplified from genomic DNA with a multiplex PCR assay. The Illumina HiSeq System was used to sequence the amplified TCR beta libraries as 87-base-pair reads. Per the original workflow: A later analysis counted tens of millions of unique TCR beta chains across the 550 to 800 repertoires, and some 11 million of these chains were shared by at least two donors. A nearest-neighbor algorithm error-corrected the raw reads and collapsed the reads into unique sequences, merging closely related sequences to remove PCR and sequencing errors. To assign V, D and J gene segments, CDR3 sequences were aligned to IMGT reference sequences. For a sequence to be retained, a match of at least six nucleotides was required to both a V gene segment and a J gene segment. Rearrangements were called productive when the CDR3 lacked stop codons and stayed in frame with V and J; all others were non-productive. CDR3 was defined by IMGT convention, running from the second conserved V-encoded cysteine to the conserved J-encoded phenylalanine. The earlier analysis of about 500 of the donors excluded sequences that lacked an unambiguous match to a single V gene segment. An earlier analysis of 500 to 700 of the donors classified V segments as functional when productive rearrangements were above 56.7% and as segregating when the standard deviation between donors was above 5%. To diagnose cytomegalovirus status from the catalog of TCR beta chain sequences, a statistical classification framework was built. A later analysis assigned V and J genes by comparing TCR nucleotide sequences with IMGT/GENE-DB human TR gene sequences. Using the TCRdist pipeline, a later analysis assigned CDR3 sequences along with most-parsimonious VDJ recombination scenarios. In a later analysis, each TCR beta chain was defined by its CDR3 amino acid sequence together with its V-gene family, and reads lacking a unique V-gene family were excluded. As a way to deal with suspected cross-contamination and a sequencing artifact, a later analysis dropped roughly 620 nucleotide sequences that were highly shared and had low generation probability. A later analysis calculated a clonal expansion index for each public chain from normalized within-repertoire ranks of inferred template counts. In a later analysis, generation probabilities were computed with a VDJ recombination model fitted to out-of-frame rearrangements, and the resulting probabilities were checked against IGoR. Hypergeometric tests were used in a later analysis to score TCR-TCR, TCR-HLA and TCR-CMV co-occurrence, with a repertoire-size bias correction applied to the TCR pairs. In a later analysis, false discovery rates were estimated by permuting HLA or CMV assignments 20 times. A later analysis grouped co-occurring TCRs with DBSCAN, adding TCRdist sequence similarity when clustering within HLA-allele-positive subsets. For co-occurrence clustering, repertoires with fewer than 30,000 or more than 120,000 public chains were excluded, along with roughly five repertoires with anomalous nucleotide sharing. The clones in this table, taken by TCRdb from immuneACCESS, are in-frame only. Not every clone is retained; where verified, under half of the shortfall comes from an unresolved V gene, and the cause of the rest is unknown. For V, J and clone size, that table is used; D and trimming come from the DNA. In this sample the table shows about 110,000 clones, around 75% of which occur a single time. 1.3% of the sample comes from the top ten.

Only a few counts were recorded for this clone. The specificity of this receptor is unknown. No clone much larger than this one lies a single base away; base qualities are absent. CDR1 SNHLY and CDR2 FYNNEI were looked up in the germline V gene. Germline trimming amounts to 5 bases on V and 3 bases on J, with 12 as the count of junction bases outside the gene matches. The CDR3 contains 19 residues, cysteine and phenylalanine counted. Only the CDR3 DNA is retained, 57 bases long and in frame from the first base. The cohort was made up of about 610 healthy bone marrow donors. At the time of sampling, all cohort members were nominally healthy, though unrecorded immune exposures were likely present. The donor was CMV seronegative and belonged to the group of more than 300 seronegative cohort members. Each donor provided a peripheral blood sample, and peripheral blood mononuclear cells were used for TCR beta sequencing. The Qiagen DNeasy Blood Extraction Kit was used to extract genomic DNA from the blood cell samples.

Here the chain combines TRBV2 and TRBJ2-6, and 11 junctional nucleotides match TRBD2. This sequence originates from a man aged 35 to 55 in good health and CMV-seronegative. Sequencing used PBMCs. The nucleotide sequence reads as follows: TGTGCCAGCAGTCCGCCCCTTACTAGCGGGAGAAATGGGGCCAACGTCCTGACTTTC. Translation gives CASSPPLTSGRNGANVLTF.